This T cell receptor beta chain derives from a study of blood T cells in healthy people across ages. Together with a sample-barcoded 5' primer, a J-beta primer mix was included in a second PCR lasting about 7 to 11 cycles. One entry per CDR3 protein, called by TCRdb with MiXCR from the 5' RACE reads. The sample records approximately 800,000 distinct CDR3 sequences, roughly 50% being singletons. The sample providers were healthy Caucasian people from Russia, aged roughly 6 to 90. Each of the donors had roughly 9.7 milliliters of peripheral blood drawn into EDTA-treated Vacutainer tubes. CDR1 is MNHEY and CDR2 is SVGAGI in the germline V gene. CDR3 length equals 14 residues. With V trimmed by 2 bases and J by 5 bases, 0 bases remained unmatched.

The genes are TRBV6-5 and TRBJ1-4; 9 nucleotides agree with TRBD1. Material: blood. This clonotype was sampled from a middle-aged man in good health. The CDR3 sequence: CASSYGTGNEKLFF. For the CDR3, the DNA is TGTGCCAGCAGTTACGGGACAGGGAATGAAAAACTGTTTTTT.